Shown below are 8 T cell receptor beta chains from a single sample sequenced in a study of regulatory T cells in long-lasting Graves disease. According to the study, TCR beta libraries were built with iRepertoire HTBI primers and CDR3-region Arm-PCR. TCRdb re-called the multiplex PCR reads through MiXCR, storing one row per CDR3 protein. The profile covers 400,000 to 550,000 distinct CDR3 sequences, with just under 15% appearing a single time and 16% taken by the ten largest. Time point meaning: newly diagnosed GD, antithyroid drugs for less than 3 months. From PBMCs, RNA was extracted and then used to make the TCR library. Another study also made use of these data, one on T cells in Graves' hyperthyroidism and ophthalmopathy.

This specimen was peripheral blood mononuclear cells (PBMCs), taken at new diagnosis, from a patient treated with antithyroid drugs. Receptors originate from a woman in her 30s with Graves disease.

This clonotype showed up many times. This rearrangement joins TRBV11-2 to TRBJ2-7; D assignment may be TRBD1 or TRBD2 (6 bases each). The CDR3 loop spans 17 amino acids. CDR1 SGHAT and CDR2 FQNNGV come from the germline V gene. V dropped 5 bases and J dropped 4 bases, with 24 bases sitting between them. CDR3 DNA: TGTGCCAGCAGCGCTTACGGTTGGACGGGGGCTTTTTACGAGCAGTACTTC. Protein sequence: CASSAYGWTGAFYEQYF.

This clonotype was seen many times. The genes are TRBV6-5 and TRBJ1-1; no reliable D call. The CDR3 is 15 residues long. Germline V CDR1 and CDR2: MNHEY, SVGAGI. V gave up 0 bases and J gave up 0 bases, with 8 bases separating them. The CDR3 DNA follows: TGTGCCAGCAGTTACTCGGGCAAAATGAACACTGAAGCTTTCTTT. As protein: CASSYSGKMNTEAFF.

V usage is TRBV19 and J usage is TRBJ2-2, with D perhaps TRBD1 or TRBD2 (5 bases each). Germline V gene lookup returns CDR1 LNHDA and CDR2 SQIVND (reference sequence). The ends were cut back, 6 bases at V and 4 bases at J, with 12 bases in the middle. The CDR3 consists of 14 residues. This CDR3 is CASRPGASTGELFF. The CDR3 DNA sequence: TGTGCCAGTAGACCCGGGGCTAGCACCGGGGAGCTGTTTTTT.

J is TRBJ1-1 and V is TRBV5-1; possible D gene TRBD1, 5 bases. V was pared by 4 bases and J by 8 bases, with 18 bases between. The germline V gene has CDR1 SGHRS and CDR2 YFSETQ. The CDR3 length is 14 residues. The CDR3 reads CASSPGLTPTEAFF. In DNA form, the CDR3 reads TGCGCCAGCAGCCCGGGACTTACCCCCACAGAAGCTTTCTTT.

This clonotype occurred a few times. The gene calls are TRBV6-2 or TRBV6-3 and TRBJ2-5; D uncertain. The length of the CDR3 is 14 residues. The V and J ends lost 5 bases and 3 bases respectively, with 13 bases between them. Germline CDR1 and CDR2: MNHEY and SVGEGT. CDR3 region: CASSVSLVEETQYF. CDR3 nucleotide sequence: TGTGCCAGCAGTGTGAGCCTGGTGGAAGAGACCCAGTACTTC.

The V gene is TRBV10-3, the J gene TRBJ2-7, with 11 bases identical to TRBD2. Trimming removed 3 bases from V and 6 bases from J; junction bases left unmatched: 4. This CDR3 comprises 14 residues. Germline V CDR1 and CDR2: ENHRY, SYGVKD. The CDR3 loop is CAISDPSGRIEQYF. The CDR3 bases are TGTGCCATCAGTGATCCTAGCGGGAGGATCGAGCAGTACTTC.

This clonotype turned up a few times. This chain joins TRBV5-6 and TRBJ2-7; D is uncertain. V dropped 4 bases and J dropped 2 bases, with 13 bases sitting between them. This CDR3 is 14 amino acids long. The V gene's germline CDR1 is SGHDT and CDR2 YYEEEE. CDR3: CASSPGVKTYEQYF. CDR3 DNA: TGTGCCAGCAGCCCTGGGGTCAAAACCTACGAGCAGTACTTC.

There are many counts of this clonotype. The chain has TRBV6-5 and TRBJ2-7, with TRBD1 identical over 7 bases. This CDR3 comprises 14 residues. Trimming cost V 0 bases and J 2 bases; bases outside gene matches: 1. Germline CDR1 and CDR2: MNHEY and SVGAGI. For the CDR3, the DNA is TGTGCCAGCAGTTACTCTAGGGGGCCCTACGAGCAGTACTTC. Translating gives CASSYSRGPYEQYF.